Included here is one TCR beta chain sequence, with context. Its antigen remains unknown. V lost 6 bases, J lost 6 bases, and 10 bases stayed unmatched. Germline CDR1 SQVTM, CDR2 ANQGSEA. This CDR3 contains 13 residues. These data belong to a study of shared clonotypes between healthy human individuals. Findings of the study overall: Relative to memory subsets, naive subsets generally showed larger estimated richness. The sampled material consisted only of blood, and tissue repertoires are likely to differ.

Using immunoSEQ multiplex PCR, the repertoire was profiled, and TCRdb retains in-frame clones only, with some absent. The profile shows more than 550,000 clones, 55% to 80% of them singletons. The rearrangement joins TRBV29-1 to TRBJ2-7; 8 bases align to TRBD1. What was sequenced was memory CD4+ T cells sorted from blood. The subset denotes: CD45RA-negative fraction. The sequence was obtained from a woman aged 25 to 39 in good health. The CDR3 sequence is CSVWAGGDSEQYF. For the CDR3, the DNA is TGCAGCGTGTGGGCAGGGGGCGATTCCGAGCAGTACTTC.